Reported below is one TCR beta chain. Antigen specificity is unknown. Relative to the germline gene, one junction end is altered; a read error may explain this. This sample stems from a study of T cells after posttransplantation cyclophosphamide. Findings and caveats of the study: Later post-transplant blood repertoires were often dominated by donor CD8+ memory clones. Recipient CMV seropositivity and CMV reactivation strongly tracked TRB clonality.

Treatment was busulfan-fludarabine conditioning, a marrow graft, and cyclophosphamide on days +3 and +4. Germline lookup yields CDR1 SNHLY and CDR2 FYNNEI. This CDR3 spans 15 amino acids. This table comes from immunoSEQ multiplex PCR, and its TCRdb copy is limited to in-frame clones, with some not included. The sample has about 4,000 clones; 77% are singletons. Sequences were derived from PBMCs, sampled less than 30 days after a stem cell transplant with posttransplant cyclophosphamide. The V gene is TRBV2, the J gene TRBJ1-6; TRBD1 aligns across 8 bases. This clonotype originated in a male patient aged 45 to 59 who received an allogeneic stem cell transplant from an unrelated donor, was CMV-positive, and had acute GVHD only. Part of the T cells may come from the graft donor. The CDR3: CASRSGTGYTSPLHF. CDR3 in DNA: TGTGCCAGCAGATCCGGGACAGGTTATACTTCACCCCTCCACTTT.